The 12 T cell receptor beta chains given below trace back to one sample, sequenced in a study of blood T cell repertoires in COVID-19. Sequencing used immunoSEQ multiplex PCR; TCRdb keeps in-frame clones, though not all of them. In the table there are fewer than 450,000 clones, approximately 91% of which are singletons. The sample consisted of PBMCs or T cells enriched from blood (not recorded which). These receptors all come from a middle-aged woman with acute COVID-19.

This chain uses TRBV5-5 with TRBJ1-6; no clear D gene. Looked up from germline, CDR1 is SGHKS and CDR2 is YYEKEE (reference sequence). This CDR3 has 15 residues. Trimming removed 2 bases at V and 10 bases at J, with 16 bases between. CDR3 in DNA: TGTGCCAGCAGCTTCCGATTCGGGGTGGACTCACCCCTCCACTTT. It encodes CASSFRFGVDSPLHF. The variable domain in full, completed from reference TRBV5-5 and TRBJ1-6, reads DAGVTQSPTHLIKTRGQQVTLRCSPISGHKSVSWYQQVLGQGPQFIFQYYEKEERGRGNFPDRFSARQFPNYSSELNVNALLLGDSALYLCASSFRFGVDSPLHFGNGTRLTVT.

CDR3 protein: CASSNPGLAVQETQYF. The CDR3 DNA sequence: TGTGCCAGTAGCAACCCGGGACTAGCGGTTCAAGAGACCCAGTACTTC. V and J are TRBV19 and TRBJ2-5, with 11 bases identical to TRBD2. CDR1 is LNHDA and CDR2 is SQIVND in the germline V gene (reference sequence). This CDR3 has 16 residues. V trimming: 6 bases; J trimming: 2 bases; junction bases outside the gene matches: 8.

This chain joins TRBV6-5 and TRBJ1-1; 9 bases are a match to TRBD1. V dropped 3 bases and J dropped 1; count of bases not matched to a gene: 3. Germline lookup yields CDR1 MNHEY and CDR2 SVGAGI. The CDR3 totals 15 residues. CDR3 region: CASSYGDRENTEAFF. Here the CDR3 DNA reads TGTGCCAGCAGTTATGGGGACAGGGAGAACACTGAAGCTTTCTTT.

A note on this clone: Within the sample, other DNA sequences also encode this same CDR3. The chain recombines TRBV20-1 with TRBJ1-1, with D tentatively TRBD1 (5 bases). Trimming took 3 bases from V and 7 from J, leaving 9 bases between them. Per germline, CDR1 DFQATT and CDR2 SNEGSKA (reference sequence). This CDR3 is 11 amino acids long. The CDR3 region is CSARGQGEAFF. The CDR3 DNA is TGCAGTGCTAGGGGCCAGGGTGAAGCTTTCTTT.

The genes are TRBV2 and TRBJ1-2; the match to TRBD1 covers 7 bases. From germline, CDR1 is SNHLY and CDR2 FYNNEI. The CDR3 loop spans 13 amino acids. Germline trimming cut 7 bases from V and 6 bases from J; bases unmatched to any gene: 8. The CDR3 loop is CASTTQGWDGYTF. In DNA form, the CDR3 reads TGTGCCAGCACCACACAGGGGTGGGATGGCTACACCTTC.

This clone was observed a handful of times. This sequence joins TRBV6-4 and TRBJ2-7, with D possibly matching TRBD2 (5 bases). The length of the CDR3 is 15 residues. CDR1 and CDR2 (germline): MRHNA, SNTAGT. The germline V and J ends were trimmed by 9 bases and 0 bases, with 18 bases remaining between them. CDR3 bases: TGTGCCAGGGTCCACCTCGGGGAGAGCTCCTACGAGCAGTACTTC. It codes for CARVHLGESSYEQYF.

The genes are TRBV11-2 and TRBJ2-7; D remains unclear. The CDR3 is 14 residues long. Trimming shortened V by 0 bases and J by 1 base, and 7 bases separated the two germline ends. Germline V gene lookup returns CDR1 SGHAT and CDR2 FQNNGV. The CDR3 region is CASSLDMESYEQYF. DNA of the CDR3: TGTGCCAGCAGCTTAGATATGGAGTCCTACGAGCAGTACTTC.

The chain employs TRBV11-2 and TRBJ2-7; D remains ambiguous. Germline CDR1 and CDR2: SGHAT and FQNNGV. CDR3 size: 14 residues. V was pared by 0 bases and J by 3 bases, with 9 bases between. CDR3 bases: TGTGCCAGCAGCTTAGAGCGCCTTGTCTACGAGCAGTACTTC. This codes for CASSLERLVYEQYF.

The chain links TRBV5-8 to TRBJ2-7, with 9 bases fitting TRBD2. The CDR3 length is 17 residues. The germline CDR1 and CDR2 sequences are SGHTS and YDEGEE. V shed 1 base and J 2 bases; nucleotides not matched to a gene: 10. Here the CDR3 reads CASSLFRAGGTTYEQYF. The CDR3 region has the DNA TGTGCCAGCAGCTTGTTCAGAGCGGGGGGTACTACCTACGAGCAGTACTTC.

About this clone itself: This same CDR3 is encoded by further DNA sequences in the sample. The rearrangement joins TRBV15 to TRBJ1-2, with 7 bases lining up with TRBD1. V was clipped by 1 base and J by 7 bases; unmatched bases: 3. Germline V gene lookup returns CDR1 LNHNV and CDR2 YYDKDF (reference sequence). The CDR3 runs 13 residues. In DNA form, the CDR3 reads TGTGCCACCAGCAGAGGGACAGGATCTGGCTACACCTTC. Amino acid sequence: CATSRGTGSGYTF.

On this clone: In the same sample, other DNA sequences code for this CDR3. This rearrangement joins TRBV4-2 to TRBJ2-3, with D possibly matching TRBD2 (6 bases). CDR1 and CDR2 from the germline V gene are LGHNA and YNFKEQ. CDR3 length: 14 residues. The V end was cut by 3 bases, the J end by 0 bases, with 7 bases between. The CDR3 protein is CASSQDYSTDTQYF. The CDR3 nucleotides are TGTGCCAGCAGCCAGGACTACAGCACAGATACGCAGTATTTT.

This chain uses TRBV2 with TRBJ1-2, with D unclear. From germline, CDR1 is SNHLY and CDR2 FYNNEI. Trimming cost V 11 bases and J 0 bases, with 16 bases left between them. CDR3 length equals 14 residues. CDR3 in amino acids: CASERQKSNYGYTF. The CDR3 bases are TGTGCCTCGGAAAGACAAAAGTCTAACTATGGCTACACCTTC.